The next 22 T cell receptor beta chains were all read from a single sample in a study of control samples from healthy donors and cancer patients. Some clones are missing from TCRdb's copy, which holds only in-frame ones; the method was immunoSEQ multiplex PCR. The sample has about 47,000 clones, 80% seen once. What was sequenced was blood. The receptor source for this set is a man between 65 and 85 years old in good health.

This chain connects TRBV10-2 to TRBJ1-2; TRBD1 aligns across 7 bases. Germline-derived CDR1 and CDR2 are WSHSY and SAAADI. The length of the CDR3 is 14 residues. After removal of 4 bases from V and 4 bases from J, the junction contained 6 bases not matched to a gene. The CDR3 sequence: CASSADRVSYGYTF. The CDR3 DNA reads TGCGCCAGCAGTGCTGACAGGGTGTCCTATGGCTACACCTTC.

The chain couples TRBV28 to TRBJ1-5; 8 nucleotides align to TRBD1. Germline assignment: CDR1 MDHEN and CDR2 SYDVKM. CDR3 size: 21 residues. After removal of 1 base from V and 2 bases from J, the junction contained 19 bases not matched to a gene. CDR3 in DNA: TGTGCCAGCAGTTTATTCGGGGTTGGACAGGGACGTATTTCGGGCAATCAGCCCCAGCATTTT. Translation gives CASSLFGVGQGRISGNQPQHF.

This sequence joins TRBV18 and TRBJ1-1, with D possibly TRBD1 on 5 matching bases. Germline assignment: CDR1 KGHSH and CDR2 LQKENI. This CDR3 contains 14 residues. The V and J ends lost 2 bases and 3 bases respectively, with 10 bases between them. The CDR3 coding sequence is TGTGCCAGCTCACCAGAAAGGGGAGACACTGAAGCTTTCTTT. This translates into CASSPERGDTEAFF.

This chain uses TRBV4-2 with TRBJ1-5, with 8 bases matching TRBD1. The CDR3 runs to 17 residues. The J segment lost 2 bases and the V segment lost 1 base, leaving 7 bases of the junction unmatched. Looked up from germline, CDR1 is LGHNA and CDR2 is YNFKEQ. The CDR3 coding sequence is TGTGCCAGCAGCCAAGGGCCAGGGGGCGCGCGCAATCAGCCCCAGCATTTT. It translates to CASSQGPGGARNQPQHF.

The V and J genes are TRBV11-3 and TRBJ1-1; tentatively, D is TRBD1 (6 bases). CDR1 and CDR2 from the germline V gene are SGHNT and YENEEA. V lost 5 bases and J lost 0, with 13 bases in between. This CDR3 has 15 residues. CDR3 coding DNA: TGTGCCAGCAGCCAAACCAGGGGTATGAACACTGAAGCTTTCTTT. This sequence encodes CASSQTRGMNTEAFF.

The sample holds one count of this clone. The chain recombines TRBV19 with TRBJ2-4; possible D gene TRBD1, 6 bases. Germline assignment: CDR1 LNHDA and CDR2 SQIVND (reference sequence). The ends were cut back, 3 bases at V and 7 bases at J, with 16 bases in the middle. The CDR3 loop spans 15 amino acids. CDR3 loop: CASSIGAGAGNIQYF. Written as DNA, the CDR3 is TGTGCCAGTAGTATTGGTGCAGGGGCTGGGAACATTCAGTACTTC.

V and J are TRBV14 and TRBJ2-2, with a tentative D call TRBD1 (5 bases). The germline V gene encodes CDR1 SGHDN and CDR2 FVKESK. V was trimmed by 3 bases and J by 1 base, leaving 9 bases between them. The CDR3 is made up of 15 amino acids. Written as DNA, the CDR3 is TGTGCCAGCAGCCAGTGGGGCAAGAACACCGGGGAGCTGTTTTTT. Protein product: CASSQWGKNTGELFF.

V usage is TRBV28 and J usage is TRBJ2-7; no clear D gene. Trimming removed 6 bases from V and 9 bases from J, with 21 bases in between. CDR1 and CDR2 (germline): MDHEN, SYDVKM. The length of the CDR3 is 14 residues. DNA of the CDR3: TGTGCCAGCAGGCCCCCCGGCTCCCCGACGTTGCAGTACTTC. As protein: CASRPPGSPTLQYF. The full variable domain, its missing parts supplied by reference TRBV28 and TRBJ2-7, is DVKVTQSSRYLVKRTGEKVFLECVQDMDHENMFWYRQDPGLGLRLIYFSYDVKMKEKGDIPEGYSVSREKKERFSLILESASTNQTSMYLCASRPPGSPTLQYFGPGTRLTVT.

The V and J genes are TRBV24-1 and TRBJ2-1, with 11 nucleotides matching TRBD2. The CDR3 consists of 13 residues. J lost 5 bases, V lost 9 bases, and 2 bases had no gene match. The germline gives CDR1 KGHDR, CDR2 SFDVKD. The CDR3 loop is CATGLAGDNEQFF. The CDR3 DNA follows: TGTGCCACCGGACTAGCGGGCGACAATGAGCAGTTCTTC.

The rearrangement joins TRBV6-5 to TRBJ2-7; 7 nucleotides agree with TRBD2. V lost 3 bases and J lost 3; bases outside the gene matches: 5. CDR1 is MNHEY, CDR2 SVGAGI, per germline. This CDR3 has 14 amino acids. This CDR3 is CASSYRGDSYEQYF. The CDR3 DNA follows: TGTGCCAGCAGTTATCGGGGGGATAGCTACGAGCAGTACTTC.

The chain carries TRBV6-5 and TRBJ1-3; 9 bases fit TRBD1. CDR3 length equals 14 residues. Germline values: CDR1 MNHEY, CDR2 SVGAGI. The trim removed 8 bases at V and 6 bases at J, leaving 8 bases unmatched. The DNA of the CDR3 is TGTGCCAGCGGGAACCGGGACAGGGCAAACACCATATATTTT. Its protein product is CASGNRDRANTIYF.

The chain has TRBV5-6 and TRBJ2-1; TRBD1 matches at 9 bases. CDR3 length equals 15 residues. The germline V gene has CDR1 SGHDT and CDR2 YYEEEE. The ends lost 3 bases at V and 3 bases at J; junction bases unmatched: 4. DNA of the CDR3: TGTGCCAGCAGCTCTCCGGGACAGGGCTACAATGAGCAGTTCTTC. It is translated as CASSSPGQGYNEQFF.

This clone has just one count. The CDR3 is CATSRAGNQPQHF. Written as DNA, the CDR3 is TGTGCCACCAGCAGAGCTGGCAATCAGCCCCAGCATTTT. The rearrangement links TRBV15 to TRBJ1-5; no definite D call. Trimming removed 1 base at V and 2 bases at J, with 3 bases between. The CDR3 has 13 residues. Germline CDR1 and CDR2: LNHNV and YYDKDF (reference sequence).

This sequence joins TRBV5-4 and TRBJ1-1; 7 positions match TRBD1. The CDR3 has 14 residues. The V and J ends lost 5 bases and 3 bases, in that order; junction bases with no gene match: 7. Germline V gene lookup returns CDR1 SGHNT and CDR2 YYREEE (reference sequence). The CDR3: CASRQTGTHTEAFF. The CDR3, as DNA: TGTGCCAGCAGGCAGACAGGGACGCACACTGAAGCTTTCTTT.

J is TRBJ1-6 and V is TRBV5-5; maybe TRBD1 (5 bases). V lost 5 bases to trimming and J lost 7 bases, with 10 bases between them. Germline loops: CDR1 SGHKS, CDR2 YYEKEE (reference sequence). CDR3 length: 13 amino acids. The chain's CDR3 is CASRRDANSPLHF. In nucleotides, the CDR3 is TGTGCCAGCAGGAGGGACGCGAATTCACCCCTCCACTTT.

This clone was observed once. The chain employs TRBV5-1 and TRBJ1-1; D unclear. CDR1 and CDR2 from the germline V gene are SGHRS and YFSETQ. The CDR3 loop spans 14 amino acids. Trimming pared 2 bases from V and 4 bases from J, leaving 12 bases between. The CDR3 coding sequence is TGCGCCAGCAGCTTCTTTTCATTGGGCACTGAAGCTTTCTTT. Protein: CASSFFSLGTEAFF.

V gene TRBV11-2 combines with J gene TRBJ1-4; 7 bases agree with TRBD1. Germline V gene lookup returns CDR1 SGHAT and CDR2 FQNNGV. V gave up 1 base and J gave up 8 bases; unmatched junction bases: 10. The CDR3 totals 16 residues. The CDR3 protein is CASSLGVRGGYEKLFF. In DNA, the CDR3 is TGTGCCAGCAGCTTAGGAGTCAGGGGGGGATACGAAAAACTGTTTTTT.

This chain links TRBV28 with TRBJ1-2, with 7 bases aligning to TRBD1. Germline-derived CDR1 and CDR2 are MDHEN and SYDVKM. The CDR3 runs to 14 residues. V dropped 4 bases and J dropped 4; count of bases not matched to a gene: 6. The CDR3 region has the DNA TGTGCCAGCAGTTCCCTGGGGGACAGCTATGGCTACACCTTC. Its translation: CASSSLGDSYGYTF.

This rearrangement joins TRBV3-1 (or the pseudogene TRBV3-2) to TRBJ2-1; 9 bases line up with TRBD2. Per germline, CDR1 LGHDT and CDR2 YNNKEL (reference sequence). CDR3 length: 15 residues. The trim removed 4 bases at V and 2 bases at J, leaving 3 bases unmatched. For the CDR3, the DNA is TGTGCCAGCAGCCTCAAGCGGGGGGCCTACAATGAGCAGTTCTTC. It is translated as CASSLKRGAYNEQFF.

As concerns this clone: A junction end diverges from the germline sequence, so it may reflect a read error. CDR3 sequence: CASSLGEGDGHF. The CDR3 DNA reads as TGTGCCAGCAGCTTAGGGGAGGGGGACGGGCATTTT. This sequence joins TRBV12-3 or TRBV12-4 and TRBJ1-5, with D perhaps TRBD1 (6 bases). There are 12 residues in the CDR3.

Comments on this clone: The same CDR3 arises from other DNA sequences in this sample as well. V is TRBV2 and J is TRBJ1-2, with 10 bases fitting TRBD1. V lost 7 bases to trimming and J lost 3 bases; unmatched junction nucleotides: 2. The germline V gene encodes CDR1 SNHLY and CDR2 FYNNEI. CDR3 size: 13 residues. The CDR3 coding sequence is TGTGCCAGCATGGGGACAGGGGACTATGGCTACACCTTC. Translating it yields CASMGTGDYGYTF.

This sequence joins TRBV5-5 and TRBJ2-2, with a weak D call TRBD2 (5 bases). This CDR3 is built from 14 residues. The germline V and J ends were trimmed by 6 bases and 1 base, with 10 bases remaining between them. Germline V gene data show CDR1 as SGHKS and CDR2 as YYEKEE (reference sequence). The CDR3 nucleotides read TGTGCCAGCATCCTTCGGGAGAACACCGGGGAGCTGTTTTTT. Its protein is CASILRENTGELFF.